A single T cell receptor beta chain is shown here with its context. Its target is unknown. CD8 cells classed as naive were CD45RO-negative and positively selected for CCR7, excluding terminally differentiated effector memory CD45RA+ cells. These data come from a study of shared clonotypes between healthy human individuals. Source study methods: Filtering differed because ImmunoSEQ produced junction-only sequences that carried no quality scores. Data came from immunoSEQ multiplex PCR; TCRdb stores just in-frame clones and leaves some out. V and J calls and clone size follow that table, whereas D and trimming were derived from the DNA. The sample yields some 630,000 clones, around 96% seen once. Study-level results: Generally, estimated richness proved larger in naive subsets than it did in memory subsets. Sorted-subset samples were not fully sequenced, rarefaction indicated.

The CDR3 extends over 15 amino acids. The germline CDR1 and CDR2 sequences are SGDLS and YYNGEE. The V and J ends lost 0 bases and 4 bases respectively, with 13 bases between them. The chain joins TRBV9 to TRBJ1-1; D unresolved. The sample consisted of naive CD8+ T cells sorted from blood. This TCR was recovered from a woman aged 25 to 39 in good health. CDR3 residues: CASSVEAYAATEAFF. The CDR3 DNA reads TGTGCCAGCAGCGTAGAGGCGTACGCCGCCACTGAAGCTTTCTTT.